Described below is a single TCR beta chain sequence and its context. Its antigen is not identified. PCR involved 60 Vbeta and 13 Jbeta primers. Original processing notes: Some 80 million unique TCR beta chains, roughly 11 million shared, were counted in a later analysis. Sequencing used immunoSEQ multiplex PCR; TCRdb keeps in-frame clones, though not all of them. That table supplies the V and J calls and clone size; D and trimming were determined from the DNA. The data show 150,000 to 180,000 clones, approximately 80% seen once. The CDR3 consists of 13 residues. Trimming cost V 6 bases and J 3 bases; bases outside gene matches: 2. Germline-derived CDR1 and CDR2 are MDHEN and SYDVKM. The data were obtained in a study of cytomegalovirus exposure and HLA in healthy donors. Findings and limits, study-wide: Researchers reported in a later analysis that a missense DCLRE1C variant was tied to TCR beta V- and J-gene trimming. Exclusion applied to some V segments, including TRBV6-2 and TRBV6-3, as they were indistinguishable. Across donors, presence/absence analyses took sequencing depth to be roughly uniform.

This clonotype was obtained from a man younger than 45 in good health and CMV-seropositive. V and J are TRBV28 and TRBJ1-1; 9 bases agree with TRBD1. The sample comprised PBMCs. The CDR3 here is CASRGTGYTEAFF. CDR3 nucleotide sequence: TGTGCCAGCAGGGGGACAGGGTACACTGAAGCTTTCTTT.